A single sample gave rise to the 32 T cell receptor beta chains below, sequenced in a study of cytomegalovirus exposure and HLA in healthy donors. Amplification used 60 Vbeta primers and 13 Jbeta primers. TCRdb's copy holds only in-frame clones and misses some; the assay was immunoSEQ multiplex PCR. The sample shows 110,000 or so clones, about 80% of them seen only once. Specimen: PBMCs. These receptors were obtained from a middle-aged man in good health and CMV-seropositive.

This clone appeared once. The V call is TRBV9, the J call TRBJ2-3, with D tentatively TRBD1 (5 bases). This CDR3 region has 16 residues. Deletions cut 0 bases from V and 2 bases from J, with 13 bases between. Germline lookup yields CDR1 SGDLS and CDR2 YYNGEE. The CDR3 region is CASSVVHGRVTDTQYF. The CDR3 DNA sequence: TGTGCCAGCAGCGTAGTTCATGGCAGGGTCACAGATACGCAGTATTTT. The whole variable domain, filled in from reference TRBV9 and TRBJ2-3, reads DSGVTQTPKHLITATGQRVTLRCSPRSGDLSVYWYQQSLDQGLQFLIQYYNGEERAKGNILERFSAQQFPDLHSELNLSSLELGDSALYFCASSVVHGRVTDTQYFGPGTRLTVL.

The CDR3 loop reads CASSISSTKGENEQYF. The CDR3 DNA reads as TGTGCCAGTAGTATTTCGTCAACGAAGGGGGAGAACGAGCAGTACTTC. The chain carries TRBV19 and TRBJ2-7, with D tentatively TRBD1 (6 bases). Germline loops: CDR1 LNHDA, CDR2 SQIVND (reference sequence). CDR3 size: 16 residues. The V and J ends lost 3 bases and 5 bases respectively, with 20 bases between them.

The V and J genes are TRBV5-4 and TRBJ2-1, with 9 bases aligning to TRBD2. CDR1 SGHNT and CDR2 YYREEE come from the germline V gene (reference sequence). Trimming took 2 bases from V and 4 from J; bases not matched to a gene: 7. The CDR3 is made up of 16 amino acids. In DNA, the CDR3 is TGTGCCAGCAGCTTAAGGCGGGGGGGAATATACAATGAGCAGTTCTTC. Its translation: CASSLRRGGIYNEQFF.

The V gene is TRBV5-1, the J gene TRBJ1-1; perhaps TRBD1 as D (6 bases). From germline, CDR1 is SGHRS and CDR2 YFSETQ. This CDR3 has 14 amino acids. V gave up 3 bases and J gave up 0 bases, with 9 bases separating them. CDR3 DNA: TGCGCCAGCAGCTCAGGGGACATGAACACTGAAGCTTTCTTT. Translating it yields CASSSGDMNTEAFF.

The chain recombines TRBV10-3 with TRBJ2-7; tentatively, D is TRBD2 (6 bases). The CDR3 is made up of 16 amino acids. The germline gives CDR1 ENHRY, CDR2 SYGVKD. V gave up 3 bases and J gave up 0 bases, with 15 bases separating them. In DNA, the CDR3 is TGTGCCATCAGTGACCACGGAGGGCAGAGCTCCTACGAGCAGTACTTC. Its translation: CAISDHGGQSSYEQYF.

This clone turned up a few times. This rearrangement joins TRBV6-1 to TRBJ1-2, with D unresolved. The V and J ends lost 7 bases and 8 bases respectively, with 17 bases between them. From germline, CDR1 is MNHNS and CDR2 SASEGT. The CDR3 consists of 13 residues. The DNA for the CDR3 is TGTGCCAGCATCGAGGTATTCTATGGGGGCTACACCTTC. It yields the protein CASIEVFYGGYTF.

The rearrangement links TRBV14 to TRBJ2-7; 9 positions agree with TRBD2. The length of the CDR3 is 15 residues. Unmatched junction bases numbered 5, after V lost 1 base and J lost 4 bases. Germline assignment: CDR1 SGHDN and CDR2 FVKESK. The CDR3: CASSQGASGNYEQYF. CDR3 nucleotides: TGTGCCAGCAGCCAAGGGGCTAGCGGGAATTACGAGCAGTACTTC.

In the case of this clone: An end of the junction differs from the germline gene, which may be a read error. The rearrangement joins TRBV4-3 to TRBJ2-7, with TRBD2 matching 8 bases. There are 14 residues in the CDR3. CDR1 is LGHNA, CDR2 YSLEER, per germline. CDR3: CASSQGPSGSPRRF. DNA for the CDR3: TGCGCCAGCAGCCAAGGCCCTAGCGGGTCTCCAAGGAGGTTC.

This clone was seen only once. The genes are TRBV27 and TRBJ2-3; 8 bases fit TRBD2. Germline trimming cut 6 bases from V and 2 bases from J; bases unmatched to any gene: 19. The CDR3 has 19 residues. Germline V CDR1 and CDR2: MNHEY, SMNVEV (reference sequence). This chain's CDR3 is CASRRGNAAGGTSTDTQYF. CDR3 sequence (DNA): TGTGCCAGCAGGCGTGGGAACGCGGCGGGAGGCACATCCACAGATACGCAGTATTTT.

The CDR3 spells CASSEGQGMTGELFF. The CDR3 DNA reads TGTGCCAGTAGTGAGGGACAGGGTATGACCGGGGAGCTGTTTTTT. The V and J genes are TRBV19 and TRBJ2-2; 9 bases are shared with TRBD1. The V gene's germline CDR1 is LNHDA and CDR2 SQIVND (reference sequence). Trimming took 5 bases from V and 5 from J; bases not matched to a gene: 6. The CDR3 loop spans 15 amino acids. The full variable domain, rest sourced from reference TRBV19 and TRBJ2-2, is DGGITQSPKYLFRKEGQNVTLSCEQNLNHDAMYWYRQDPGQGLRLIYYSQIVNDFQKGDIAEGYSVSREKKESFPLTVTSAQKNPTAFYLCASSEGQGMTGELFFGEGSRLTVL.

This chain joins TRBV5-1 and TRBJ1-1; D not certain. Trimming stripped 0 bases from V and 2 bases from J, with 8 bases between. The germline V gene has CDR1 SGHRS and CDR2 YFSETQ. This CDR3 is built from 14 residues. CDR3 region: CASSLAQFNTEAFF. The CDR3 nucleotides read TGCGCCAGCAGCTTGGCACAGTTCAACACTGAAGCTTTCTTT.

This chain joins TRBV6-6 and TRBJ1-2, with D unresolved. Germline V lookup: CDR1 MNHNY, CDR2 SVGAGI (reference sequence). Trimming stripped 7 bases from V and 2 bases from J, with 11 bases between. This CDR3 comprises 13 residues. CDR3 in DNA: TGTGCCAGCAAGGCCAGCGACAACTATGGCTACACCTTC. It codes for CASKASDNYGYTF.

J is TRBJ1-3 and V is TRBV2; D perhaps matches TRBD1 (5 bases). Germline assignment: CDR1 SNHLY and CDR2 FYNNEI. The V end was cut by 8 bases, the J end by 3 bases, with 14 bases between. This CDR3 has 14 amino acids. The CDR3 spells CASLEGAVGNTIYF. CDR3 coding DNA: TGTGCCAGCCTGGAAGGGGCAGTTGGAAACACCATATATTTT.

The chain is built from TRBV9 and TRBJ1-2; no definite D call. The germline V gene has CDR1 SGDLS and CDR2 YYNGEE. V was clipped by 1 base and J by 4 bases, with 14 bases between them. The CDR3 covers 15 residues. CDR3 DNA sequence: TGTGCCAGCAGCGTAAGTGGCATCAACAGCTATGGCTACACCTTC. This translates into CASSVSGINSYGYTF. Supplemented by reference TRBV9 and TRBJ1-2, the full variable domain reads DSGVTQTPKHLITATGQRVTLRCSPRSGDLSVYWYQQSLDQGLQFLIQYYNGEERAKGNILERFSAQQFPDLHSELNLSSLELGDSALYFCASSVSGINSYGYTFGSGTRLTVV.

This chain connects TRBV5-1 to TRBJ2-3; 9 bases match TRBD1. Germline loops: CDR1 SGHRS, CDR2 YFSETQ. The CDR3 covers 15 residues. J was trimmed by 4 bases and V by 5 bases; bases with no gene match: 8. CDR3 sequence (DNA): TGCGCCAGCAGTTACAGGGGGCAAGGCGCAGATACGCAGTATTTT. Its protein is CASSYRGQGADTQYF.

The genes are TRBV18 and TRBJ1-2, with a weak D call TRBD1 (6 bases). Germline values: CDR1 KGHSH, CDR2 LQKENI. There are 12 residues in the CDR3. V shed 5 bases and J shed 8 bases, with 12 bases lying between them. Here the CDR3 reads CASSYEGDGYTF. The CDR3, as DNA: TGTGCCAGCTCATACGAGGGGGACGGCTACACCTTC.

With respect to this clone: Germline and junction disagree at one end, which may indicate a read error. The chain has TRBV5-1 and TRBJ1-1, with D possibly TRBD1 on 5 matching bases. CDR3 length: 15 amino acids. Germline V gene sequence: CDR1 SGHRS, CDR2 YFSETQ. The CDR3 here is CASTLEGIWGTEAFF. The CDR3 DNA sequence: TGCGCCAGCACCTTGGAGGGGATTTGGGGCACTGAAGCTTTCTTT.

V gene TRBV19 combines with J gene TRBJ2-7, with 7 nucleotides matching TRBD2. Germline CDR1 and CDR2: LNHDA and SQIVND (reference sequence). V trimming: 4 bases; J trimming: 4 bases; junction bases outside the gene matches: 13. This CDR3 comprises 16 residues. This CDR3 is CASSTSGTMGGYEQYF. CDR3 nucleotides: TGTGCCAGTAGTACCTCCGGGACTATGGGGGGGTACGAGCAGTACTTC.

The table lists this clone with a count of one. The chain employs TRBV23-1 and TRBJ2-6; 8 bases are shared with TRBD1. TRBV23-1 belongs to the ORF category, with a function that is uncertain. CDR3 size: 17 residues. V was clipped by 3 bases and J by 2 bases; unmatched bases: 6. CDR3 loop: CASSQTGDPPGANVLTF. In nucleotides, the CDR3 is TGCGCCAGCAGTCAGACAGGGGACCCACCTGGGGCCAACGTCCTGACTTTC.

This clone has a single count. This chain connects TRBV6-1 to TRBJ2-7; 8 nucleotides line up with TRBD1. V lost 3 bases, J lost 5 bases, and 6 bases stayed unmatched. The CDR3 sequence is 14 residues long. Germline V gives CDR1 MNHNS, CDR2 SASEGT. The CDR3 bases are TGTGCCAGCAGTGAGATCGGACAGGGCCACGAGCAGTACTTC. As protein: CASSEIGQGHEQYF.

The chain combines TRBV9 with TRBJ2-5; TRBD2 matches 8 bases. Germline CDR1 is SGDLS and CDR2 is YYNGEE. This CDR3 spans 15 amino acids. V gave up 2 bases and J gave up 4 bases; unmatched junction bases: 7. The CDR3, as DNA: TGTGCCAGCAGCGTTTCCGGGACTAGGGTAGAGACCCAGTACTTC. Translated, it gives CASSVSGTRVETQYF.

This chain uses TRBV7-9 with TRBJ2-5, with a possible D match to TRBD2 (6 bases). V lost 5 bases and J lost 11, with 21 bases in between. There are 14 residues in the CDR3. Looked up from germline, CDR1 is SEHNR and CDR2 is FQNEAQ (reference sequence). The CDR3 is CASSPAGGLREQYF. CDR3 nucleotide sequence: TGTGCCAGCAGCCCCGCCGGGGGACTTCGGGAGCAGTACTTC.

The chain joins TRBV10-1 to TRBJ1-2; TRBD1 matches at 9 bases. Per germline, CDR1 WNHNN and CDR2 SYGVQD (reference sequence). With 6 bases clipped from V and 4 bases from J, the junction kept 3 bases outside the gene matches. CDR3 length: 13 residues. CDR3 sequence (DNA): TGCGCCAGCAGCGAGGACAGGGGCTATGGCTACACCTTC. This codes for CASSEDRGYGYTF.

The gene calls are TRBV6-1 and TRBJ2-3; a possible D gene is TRBD1 (5 bases). The CDR3 contains 17 residues. Trimming stripped 4 bases from V and 8 bases from J, with 25 bases between. Germline CDR1 reads MNHNS; CDR2 reads SASEGT. In DNA, the CDR3 is TGTGCCAGCAGTGCCCCCCCCAGGGCAATTTCGGTGGGTACGCAGTATTTT. It encodes CASSAPPRAISVGTQYF.

The V gene is TRBV10-1, the J gene TRBJ1-6; 8 positions match TRBD1. The germline gives CDR1 WNHNN, CDR2 SYGVQD (reference sequence). The CDR3 is made up of 14 amino acids. J gave up 7 bases and V 8 bases, and 7 bases lay outside the gene matches. The chain's CDR3 is CASPRQGPNSPLHF. CDR3 nucleotide sequence: TGCGCCAGCCCGCGACAGGGGCCCAATTCACCCCTCCACTTT.

The genes are TRBV10-3 and TRBJ2-2, with TRBD2 as a possible D gene (6 bases). Germline V CDR1 and CDR2: ENHRY, SYGVKD. This CDR3 region has 14 residues. The CDR3: CCAGNGEDTGELFF. The CDR3 region has the DNA TGTTGCGCGGGGAATGGCGAGGACACCGGGGAGCTGTTTTTT.

This clone was observed a handful of times. The chain combines TRBV5-8 with TRBJ2-5, with D unresolved. The J call is uncertain, as TRBJ2-7 better fits the DNA end. Germline V CDR1 and CDR2: SGHTS, YDEGEE. There are 11 residues in the CDR3. The CDR3 DNA reads TGTGCCAGCAGCTTGGTGAACGAGCAGTACTTC. Translated: CASSLVNEQYF.

V is TRBV13 and J is TRBJ2-7; D gene unclear. Trimming removed 0 bases at V and 3 bases at J, with 3 bases between. Germline lookup yields CDR1 PRHDT and CDR2 FYEKMQ (reference sequence). The CDR3 loop spans 12 amino acids. The CDR3 DNA reads as TGTGCCAGCAGCTTAGGATACTACGAGCAGTACTTC. Amino acid sequence: CASSLGYYEQYF. Full variable domain (remainder filled in from reference TRBV13 and TRBJ2-7): AAGVIQSPRHLIKEKRETATLKCYPIPRHDTVYWYQQGPGQDPQFLISFYEKMQSDKGSIPDRFSAQQFSDYHSELNMSSLELGDSALYFCASSLGYYEQYFGPGTRLTVT.

This chain connects TRBV5-1 to TRBJ1-4; TRBD1 might be the D (5 bases). V was clipped by 2 bases and J by 5 bases, with 10 bases between them. The CDR3 runs to 14 residues. The germline CDR1 and CDR2 sequences are SGHRS and YFSETQ. CDR3 region: CASSFGQGNEKLFF. The CDR3 bases are TGCGCCAGCAGCTTCGGGCAGGGCAATGAAAAACTGTTTTTT.

This chain connects TRBV27 to TRBJ1-2, with 10 bases aligning to TRBD1. V gave up 5 bases and J gave up 8 bases; unmatched junction bases: 8. The length of the CDR3 is 14 residues. Germline V lookup: CDR1 MNHEY, CDR2 SMNVEV (reference sequence). As DNA, the CDR3 is TGTGCCAGCAGTCCGACAGGGGGCGGGATCGGCTACACCTTC. Translation gives CASSPTGGGIGYTF.

V and J are TRBV19 and TRBJ1-1, with D unresolved. There are 14 residues in the CDR3. Germline V gives CDR1 LNHDA, CDR2 SQIVND (reference sequence). V was shortened by 5 bases and J by 2 bases, with 12 bases between the two germline ends. The CDR3: CASSFMARNTEAFF. CDR3 DNA sequence: TGTGCCAGTAGTTTTATGGCCCGAAACACTGAAGCTTTCTTT.

In its sample, this clone was seen a few times. The chain has TRBV20-1 and TRBJ2-5; D is uncertain. With 3 bases removed from V and 13 bases from J, the gap between germline ends came to 15 bases. Per the germline V gene, CDR1 is DFQATT and CDR2 is SNEGSKA (reference sequence). The CDR3 totals 11 residues. The CDR3 coding sequence is TGCAGTGCTAGCCCCAACAGTTCCATGTACTTC. As protein: CSASPNSSMYF.